What follows is one T cell receptor beta chain and its context. TCRdb reprocessed the PCR reads using MiXCR. The sample yields roughly 25,000 clones, under 30% seen once. The entry originates in a study of metastatic and nonmetastatic thyroid tumors. About the research overall: From malignant and benign thyroid patients, repertoires in blood and in tumor or nodule tissue were compared.

This CDR3 contains 13 residues. CDR1 and CDR2 from the germline V gene are MRHNA and SNTAGT. V was pared by 6 bases and J by 2 bases, with 10 bases between. Thyroid surgery had not been preceded by any treatment in any patient. The gene calls are TRBV6-4 and TRBJ1-2; unclear D gene. Sequenced sample: tumor tissue. The TCR was taken from a male donor with papillary thyroid cancer or a benign thyroid nodule (not recorded which). Some clones in this sample may be carry-over from other donors' samples. For the CDR3, the DNA is TGTGCCAGCAGGGGCAGACTAAACTATGGCTACACCTTC. This translates into CASRGRLNYGYTF.